The 20 T cell receptor beta chains below come from one sample, sequenced in a study of blood T cells in healthy people across ages. The authors ran a second PCR of about 6 to 11 cycles using a sample-barcoded 5' primer and a J-beta primer mix. Each CDR3 protein is one row after TCRdb ran MiXCR on the 5' RACE reads. The profile shows about 1,400,000 distinct CDR3 sequences, around 42% of them singletons. The specimen was blood. The receptors come from a woman younger than 35 in good health.

V is TRBV7-3 and J is TRBJ2-3, with D uncertain. The V end was cut by 2 bases, the J end by 0 bases, with 9 bases between. CDR3 length: 15 residues. Germline assignment: CDR1 SGHTA and CDR2 FQGTGA. The CDR3 DNA is TGTGCCAGCAGCTTATGGGTATCTAGCACAGATACGCAGTATTTT. This sequence encodes CASSLWVSSTDTQYF. Supplemented by reference TRBV7-3 and TRBJ2-3, the full variable domain reads GAGVSQTPSNKVTEKGKYVELRCDPISGHTALYWYRQSLGQGPEFLIYFQGTGAADDSGLPNDRFFAVRPEGSVSTLKIQRTERGDSAVYLCASSLWVSSTDTQYFGPGTRLTVL.

The chain employs TRBV9 and TRBJ2-2; 10 bases map to TRBD1. The CDR3 consists of 17 residues. J lost 2 bases, V lost 7 bases, and 11 bases had no gene match. CDR1 is SGDLS and CDR2 is YYNGEE in the germline V gene. CDR3 in amino acids: CASPPSGQGINTGELFF. CDR3 nucleotides: TGTGCCAGCCCGCCATCGGGACAGGGGATTAACACCGGGGAGCTGTTTTTT.

This clonotype showed up many times. This chain joins TRBV11-2 and TRBJ2-5; D is possibly TRBD2 (6 bases). The CDR3 is 15 residues long. V was shortened by 3 bases and J by 4 bases, with 15 bases between the two germline ends. CDR1 SGHAT and CDR2 FQNNGV come from the germline V gene. CDR3 nucleotide sequence: TGTGCCAGCAGCTTTCAGGGAGCGGGCCCAGAGACCCAGTACTTC. The encoded protein is CASSFQGAGPETQYF. The full variable domain, rest sourced from reference TRBV11-2 and TRBJ2-5, is EAGVAQSPRYKIIEKRQSVAFWCNPISGHATLYWYQQILGQGPKLLIQFQNNGVVDDSQLPKDRFSAERLKGVDSTLKIQPAKLEDSAVYLCASSFQGAGPETQYFGPGTRLLVL.

The chain carries TRBV7-2 and TRBJ2-4; 10 positions match TRBD1. The CDR3 consists of 15 residues. Trimming removed 9 bases from V and 4 bases from J; junction bases left unmatched: 9. The germline CDR1 and CDR2 sequences are SGHTA and FQGNSA. The CDR3 DNA reads as TGTGCCAGTCAAACGAGGGGACAGGGGAAAAACATTCAGTACTTC. Amino acid sequence: CASQTRGQGKNIQYF.

The J gene is TRBJ2-1, the V gene TRBV27; D is unresolved. V lost 2 bases to trimming and J lost 1 base, with 18 bases between them. The CDR3 loop spans 18 amino acids. Germline loops: CDR1 MNHEY, CDR2 SMNVEV (reference sequence). CDR3 amino acids: CASSLLPPRVSSYNEQFF. The CDR3 bases are TGTGCCAGCAGTTTACTCCCTCCTAGAGTATCTTCCTACAATGAGCAGTTCTTC.

The chain uses TRBV4-1 and TRBJ2-7; D uncertain. The CDR3 is 12 amino acids. Germline values: CDR1 MGHRA, CDR2 YSYEKL. The V end was cut by 2 bases, the J end by 6 bases, with 8 bases between. This chain's CDR3 is CASSQRVREQYF. CDR3 DNA: TGCGCCAGCAGCCAACGGGTACGCGAGCAGTACTTC.

Worth noting for this clonotype: An end of the junction does not agree with germline; a read error may underlie this. CDR3 region: CAGSPGGTSGYNEQFF. CDR3 in DNA: TGTGCCGGCAGTCCTGGGGGGACTAGCGGGTACAATGAGCAGTTCTTC. This rearrangement joins TRBV2 to TRBJ2-1; 12 bases map to TRBD2. CDR1 and CDR2 (germline): SNHLY, FYNNEI. The CDR3 spans 16 residues.

The chain couples TRBV4-2 to TRBJ1-4; 8 bases are shared with TRBD1. This CDR3 spans 19 amino acids. Trimming removed 0 bases from V and 8 bases from J; junction bases left unmatched: 17. Germline CDR1 and CDR2: LGHNA and YNFKEQ. CDR3 protein: CASSQESITHGQGREKLFF. The CDR3 DNA sequence: TGTGCCAGCAGCCAAGAAAGCATAACTCACGGACAGGGTAGGGAAAAACTGTTTTTT.

This clonotype has a handful of counts. V usage is TRBV12-3 or TRBV12-4 and J usage is TRBJ1-2; D unclear. The CDR3 loop spans 16 amino acids. Trimming removed 3 bases at V and 0 bases at J, with 14 bases between. Here the CDR3 reads CASSFLPVNTNYGYTF. The CDR3, as DNA: TGTGCCAGCAGTTTCTTGCCAGTGAATACTAACTATGGCTACACCTTC.

The chain joins TRBV6-5 to TRBJ2-7; perhaps TRBD1 as D (6 bases). V lost 5 bases, J lost 4 bases, and 18 bases lay in between. CDR1 MNHEY and CDR2 SVGAGI come from the germline V gene. The CDR3 sequence is 15 residues long. CDR3 coding DNA: TGTGCCAGCAGTCCCCGGACAGCTCTTTCTTACGAGCAGTACTTC. Protein product: CASSPRTALSYEQYF.

A few counts support this clonotype. This chain connects TRBV20-1 to TRBJ1-2; no clear D gene. The germline V gene has CDR1 DFQATT and CDR2 SNEGSKA (reference sequence). Trimming took off 3 bases at V and 4 bases at J, with 12 bases between the two ends. The CDR3 is 13 residues long. This CDR3 reads CSASGVWSYGYTF. The CDR3 DNA sequence: TGCAGTGCTAGTGGGGTCTGGTCCTATGGCTACACCTTC.

This clonotype was observed a handful of times. The chain recombines TRBV4-1 with TRBJ2-1; no definite D call. This CDR3 is 14 amino acids long. V was shortened by 0 bases and J by 5 bases, with 8 bases between the two germline ends. Per the germline V gene, CDR1 is MGHRA and CDR2 is YSYEKL. The CDR3 sequence: CASSQDNPDNEQFF. Here the CDR3 DNA reads TGCGCCAGCAGCCAAGATAACCCTGACAATGAGCAGTTCTTC.

This clonotype has a handful of counts. This chain connects TRBV29-1 to TRBJ2-1, with TRBD1 matching over 7 bases. Germline loops: CDR1 SQVTM, CDR2 ANQGSEA. The CDR3 is 16 amino acids. J gave up 3 bases and V 6 bases, and 14 bases lay outside the gene matches. The CDR3 coding sequence is TGCAGCGTCGGATCCTTTACCCGGGACAGCTACAATGAGCAGTTCTTC. It translates to CSVGSFTRDSYNEQFF.

This clonotype came up once. The rearrangement joins TRBV4-1 to TRBJ2-7; 9 bases match TRBD2. V trimming: 0 bases; J trimming: 2 bases; junction bases outside the gene matches: 11. The CDR3 length is 18 residues. Germline V gene data show CDR1 as MGHRA and CDR2 as YSYEKL. This chain's CDR3 is CASSQEGWVAGDPYEQYF. The CDR3 coding sequence is TGCGCCAGCAGCCAAGAAGGCTGGGTAGCGGGGGACCCCTACGAGCAGTACTTC.

This clonotype has a count of ten or more. V gene TRBV29-1 combines with J gene TRBJ2-3, with D unclear. There are 13 residues in the CDR3. The ends were cut back, 7 bases at V and 4 bases at J, with 15 bases in the middle. Germline V gene lookup returns CDR1 SQVTM and CDR2 ANQGSEA. For the CDR3, the DNA is TGCAGCGACCGGACCCCACTTTCAGATACGCAGTATTTT. This encodes CSDRTPLSDTQYF.

The chain joins TRBV20-1 to TRBJ2-3; maybe TRBD2 (5 bases). In germline, CDR1 is DFQATT, CDR2 SNEGSKA (reference sequence). Trimming pared 4 bases from V and 0 bases from J, leaving 14 bases between. The CDR3 is 15 amino acids. The CDR3 region has the DNA TGCAGTGCTAATGGCCCTAGCCTCAGCACAGATACGCAGTATTTT. Its translation: CSANGPSLSTDTQYF.

This chain connects TRBV12-3 or TRBV12-4 to TRBJ2-4; the D gene is possibly TRBD2 (5 bases). The end of the DNA is better explained by TRBJ2-7, so the J call may be wrong. The CDR3 is made up of 14 amino acids. DNA of the CDR3: TGTGCCAGCAGTGTCGGGGTCCTCCCGGACGAGCAGTACTTC. It encodes CASSVGVLPDEQYF.

The chain carries TRBV27 and TRBJ1-4; 9 bases are a match to TRBD1. Trimming at V came to 5 bases and at J to 3 bases, leaving 4 bases not matched to a gene. Germline values: CDR1 MNHEY, CDR2 SMNVEV (reference sequence). The CDR3 is made up of 15 amino acids. CDR3 nucleotides: TGTGCCAGCAGTGACAGGGGGGTGGCTAATGAAAAACTGTTTTTT. As protein: CASSDRGVANEKLFF. Together with reference TRBV27 and TRBJ1-4, the CDR3 gives the full variable domain: EAQVTQNPRYLITVTGKKLTVTCSQNMNHEYMSWYRQDPGLGLRQIYYSMNVEVTDKGDVPEGYKVSRKEKRNFPLILESPSPNQTSLYFCASSDRGVANEKLFFGSGTQLSVL.

This chain links TRBV18 with TRBJ2-1; 9 nucleotides match TRBD1. Trimming at V came to 3 bases and at J to 10 bases, leaving 10 bases not matched to a gene. CDR3 length: 15 amino acids. Germline assignment: CDR1 KGHSH and CDR2 LQKENI. CDR3 sequence (DNA): TGTGCCAGCTCACCGATGGGACAGGGATCCTACGAGCAGTTCTTC. This gives the protein CASSPMGQGSYEQFF. Supplemented by reference TRBV18 and TRBJ2-1, the full variable domain reads NAGVMQNPRHLVRRRGQEARLRCSPMKGHSHVYWYRQLPEEGLKFMVYLQKENIIDESGMPKERFSAEFPKEGPSILRIQQVVRGDSAAYFCASSPMGQGSYEQFFGPGTRLTVL.

The rearrangement links TRBV6-5 to TRBJ2-2; 9 bases match TRBD1. Germline loops: CDR1 MNHEY, CDR2 SVGAGI. The CDR3 consists of 15 residues. V shed 4 bases and J 4 bases; nucleotides not matched to a gene: 4. The CDR3 protein is CASSWDRASTGELFF. In nucleotides, the CDR3 is TGTGCCAGCAGTTGGGACAGGGCTAGCACCGGGGAGCTGTTTTTT.